This T cell receptor beta chain is from a study of blood T cell repertoires in COVID-19. The overall study: The origin of the acute and convalescent COVID-19 samples was the United States, Italy and Spain. T cells, B-cell-depleted T cells, or PBMCs supplied cDNA or gDNA.

Per the study methods: Reference gene primer amplification yielded estimated nucleated cell counts. Assay: immunoSEQ multiplex PCR; the TCRdb copy retains only in-frame clones and omits some. V, J and clone size are taken as reported in that table, and D and trimming were inferred from the DNA itself. The sample shows 30,000 to 35,000 clones, more than 90% of them seen only once. There are 15 residues in the CDR3. Germline V gene lookup returns CDR1 LNHDA and CDR2 SQIVND (reference sequence). The germline V and J ends were trimmed by 6 bases and 4 bases, with 18 bases remaining between them. The TCR was taken from a human donor in a cohort sampled during active COVID-19. The material sequenced was peripheral blood. The rearrangement joins TRBV19 to TRBJ1-2, with D tentatively TRBD1 (6 bases). The CDR3 region is CASSPRLRGAYGYTF. CDR3 coding DNA: TGTGCCAGTAGCCCTAGACTCAGGGGTGCCTATGGCTACACCTTC.